This T cell receptor (beta chain) is from a study of T-cell memory formation after mild COVID-19. Study-level information: Largely donor-specific TCR clusters were found.

This clonotype was observed a single time. No antigen is known for it. TCRalpha and TCRbeta libraries used 5'RACE with constant-segment primers and UMIs. TCRdb reprocessed the 5' RACE reads via MiXCR and lists one record per CDR3 protein. The sample gives about 210,000 distinct CDR3 sequences, 27% of which show up once; more than 9.5% is in the top ten. From germline, CDR1 is SGHRS and CDR2 YFSETQ. This CDR3 spans 13 amino acids. The V gene lost 2 bases and the J gene lost 2 bases, with 6 bases spanning the gap. General study results and limits: Pre-infection memory already had some responding clones, implying cross-reactive memory joined.

The V and J genes are TRBV5-1 and TRBJ2-3; D is unclear. The source material was PBMCs or a T cell subset sorted from them (not recorded which). The sequence was obtained from an adult woman who had mild COVID-19 (a few samples of this study predate the infection). Cell type and time point are not known. For the CDR3, the DNA is TGCGCCAGCAGCTTTATGGACACAGATACGCAGTATTTT. Protein product: CASSFMDTDTQYF.